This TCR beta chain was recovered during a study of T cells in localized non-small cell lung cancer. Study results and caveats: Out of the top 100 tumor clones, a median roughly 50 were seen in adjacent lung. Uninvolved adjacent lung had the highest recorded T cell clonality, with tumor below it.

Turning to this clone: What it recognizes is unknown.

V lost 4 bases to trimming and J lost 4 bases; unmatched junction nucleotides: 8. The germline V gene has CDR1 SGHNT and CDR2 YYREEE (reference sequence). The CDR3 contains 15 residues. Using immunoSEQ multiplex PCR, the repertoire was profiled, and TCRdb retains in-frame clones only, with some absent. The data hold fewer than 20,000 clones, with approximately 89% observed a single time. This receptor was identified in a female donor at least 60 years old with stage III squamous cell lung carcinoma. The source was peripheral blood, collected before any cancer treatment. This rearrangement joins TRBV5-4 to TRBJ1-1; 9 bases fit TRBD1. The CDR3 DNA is TGTGCCAGCAGCCTGAGGACAGGGGAGGGCACTGAAGCTTTCTTT. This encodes CASSLRTGEGTEAFF.